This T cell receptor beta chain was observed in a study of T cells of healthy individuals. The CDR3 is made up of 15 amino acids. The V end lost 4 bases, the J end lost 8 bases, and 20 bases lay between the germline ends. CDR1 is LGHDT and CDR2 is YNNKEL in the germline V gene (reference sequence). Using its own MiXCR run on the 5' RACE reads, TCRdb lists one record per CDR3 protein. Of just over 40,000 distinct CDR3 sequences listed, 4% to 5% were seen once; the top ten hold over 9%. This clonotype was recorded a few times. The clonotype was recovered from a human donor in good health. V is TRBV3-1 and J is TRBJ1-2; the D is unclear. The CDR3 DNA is TGTGCCAGCAGCCGCCTCACACGCGAAGGAGGCGGCTACACCTTC. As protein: CASSRLTREGGGYTF.